The clone carrying this TCR beta chain was detected a few times. Germline V gene data show CDR1 as SEHNR and CDR2 as FQNEAQ (reference sequence). With 0 bases clipped from V and 4 bases from J, the junction kept 6 bases outside the gene matches. CDR3 size: 16 residues. Some clones are missing from TCRdb's copy, which holds only in-frame ones; the method was immunoSEQ multiplex PCR. Found here are some 15,000 clones, about 75% of them singletons; the top ten hold roughly 32%. The data were taken from a study of OX40 agonist ivuxolimab in advanced cancers. The chain has TRBV7-9 and TRBJ1-2; 9 nucleotides match TRBD1. The sequences come from CD4+ or CD8+ T cells sorted from blood, collected in a trial of the OX40 agonist ivuxolimab. The receptor was derived from an adult with an advanced solid tumor such as melanoma, head and neck, liver or kidney cancer. The CDR3 nucleotides read TGTGCCAGCAGCTTAGCTTTACAGGGGGCGGTCTATGGCTACACCTTC. Protein: CASSLALQGAVYGYTF.